This TCR beta chain was found in a study of cytomegalovirus exposure and HLA in healthy donors. A remark on this clone: Its specificity is unknown.

Overall study results and limits: Earlier analysis found most TCR beta V segments productive about 87% or about 30% of the time.

The PCR employed 60 Vbeta primers together with 13 Jbeta primers. Assay used: immunoSEQ multiplex PCR; TCRdb lists only in-frame clones, some missing. The table has under 200,000 clones, under 90% seen once. CDR3 length: 14 residues. V gave up 7 bases and J gave up 7 bases, with 20 bases separating them. CDR1 and CDR2 from the germline V gene are ENHRY and SYGVKD. This chain uses TRBV10-3 with TRBJ2-7, with TRBD2 as a possible D gene (6 bases). Sample: PBMCs. This TCR came from a man younger than 35 in good health and CMV-seronegative. This CDR3 is CAITNNERAGEQYF. CDR3 sequence (DNA): TGTGCCATCACGAATAACGAAAGGGCGGGGGAGCAGTACTTC.